This T cell receptor (beta chain) was obtained from a study of CD8+ T cells in alopecia areata. At the level of the study: In an open-label trial, patients got 5 to 10 mg tofacitinib twice daily.

For this clone: Its antigen is not known.

Investigators isolated RNA and reverse transcribed it into cDNA to act as the sequencing template. The assay was immunoSEQ multiplex PCR, and TCRdb's table has in-frame clones only and misses some. The data show 200,000 to 250,000 clones, roughly 69% seen once. Study results and caveats: Resident alphabeta T cells of normal skin are also sequenced in scalp samples.

The V and J ends lost 7 bases and 6 bases, in that order; junction bases with no gene match: 7. Looked up from germline, CDR1 is SQVTM and CDR2 is ANQGSEA. The CDR3 has 13 amino acids. The specimen comprised CD4+ T cells sorted from blood, sampled at week 0. This receptor was obtained from a human donor with alopecia areata. V usage is TRBV29-1 and J usage is TRBJ1-2; 11 nucleotides align to TRBD1. The CDR3 reads CSARTGGAHGYTF. As DNA, the CDR3 is TGCAGCGCCCGGACAGGGGGCGCCCATGGCTACACCTTC. The whole variable domain, remainder taken from reference TRBV29-1 and TRBJ1-2, is SAVISQKPSRDICQRGTSLTIQCQVDSQVTMMFWYRQQPGQSLTLIATANQGSEATYESGFVIDKFPISRPNLTFSTLTVSNMSPEDSSIYLCSARTGGAHGYTFGSGTRLTVV.